Following are 3 T cell receptor beta chains from one sample sequenced in a study of CD8+CD57+ T cells in acquired aplastic anemia. Selection for sequencing was limited to patients who had shown CD8+CD57+ cell expansion by flow cytometry. The use of genomic DNA as template underpinned the TCR beta VDJ and CDR3 profiling. MiXCR was run by TCRdb on the reads, yielding one entry per CDR3 protein. This table holds about 160,000 distinct CDR3 sequences, roughly 50% found once. Sequencing was done on a sample of sorted CD4+, CD8+, or CD8+CD57+ T cells (not recorded which) from PBMCs. Every receptor here comes from a human donor with aplastic anemia.

There are many counts of this clonotype. V is TRBV27 and J is TRBJ1-6; D is unclear. Germline-derived CDR1 and CDR2 are MNHEY and SMNVEV (reference sequence). Trimming cost V 6 bases and J 7 bases, with 16 bases left between them. This CDR3 is built from 15 residues. The CDR3 region has the DNA TGTGCCAGCAGATCTCGGGCCGCAATGAATTCACCCCTCCACTTT. Translation gives CASRSRAAMNSPLHF.

The chain couples TRBV29-1 to TRBJ1-2, with TRBD1 as a possible D gene (5 bases). V lost 4 bases and J 6 bases, leaving 15 bases between the germline ends. The CDR3 loop spans 13 amino acids. CDR1 is SQVTM and CDR2 is ANQGSEA in the germline V gene. This CDR3 reads CSVVKRGSHGYTF. In nucleotides, the CDR3 is TGCAGCGTTGTAAAGCGGGGGAGCCATGGCTACACCTTC. Together with reference TRBV29-1 and TRBJ1-2, the CDR3 gives the full variable domain: SAVISQKPSRDICQRGTSLTIQCQVDSQVTMMFWYRQQPGQSLTLIATANQGSEATYESGFVIDKFPISRPNLTFSTLTVSNMSPEDSSIYLCSVVKRGSHGYTFGSGTRLTVV.

This clonotype was counted a single time. The chain employs TRBV7-2 and TRBJ1-1; unclear D gene. CDR3 length: 15 residues. CDR1 and CDR2 from the germline V gene are SGHTA and FQGNSA. V lost 4 bases to trimming and J lost 2 bases, with 14 bases between them. Written as DNA, the CDR3 is TGTGCCAGCAGCTGGCCTCGGGGAGGAAACACTGAAGCTTTCTTT. This encodes CASSWPRGGNTEAFF.